This TCR beta chain derives from a study of shared clonotypes between healthy human individuals (dated by TCRdb to 2018 to 2020). For the wider study: The cohort included three men and a couple of women between 18 and 49 years of age. For each donor, three plates each were used for CD4 naive and CD4 memory, two plates were used for CD8 naive, and one plate was used for CD8 memory. To estimate repertoire size and how much clonotype sharing occurs between individuals, the study deeply sequenced the blood TCR repertoires of roughly 5 healthy adults. To increase sequencing depth and limit assay-specific biases, TCR repertoire library preparation and sequencing were carried out by different laboratories using diverse techniques. Each donor's leukapheresis produced roughly between roughly 0.94 and 9.5 billion PBMCs. General conclusions and limits of the study: Pairwise subsampling indicated that sequencing depth was expected to affect the degree of clonotype sharing among donors. Because the study included a small number of donors, the genetic and exposure-history diversity represented was limited. Rarefaction of sorted-subset datasets indicated incomplete sequencing despite the large sequencing depth. Clonotypes shared by all four sorted-subset donors showed higher generation probabilities than non-shared clonotypes. Sampling was restricted to blood, and TCR repertoires in tissues likely differ from the TCR repertoires found in blood. Naive subsets generally had larger estimated clonotype richness than memory subsets did. When a few donors were compared, the shared fraction of clonotypes was 5% to 6.5% for naive CD4, around 3.6% for naive CD8, 2% to 2.5% for memory CD4, and less than 0.5% for memory CD8.

About this clone: It lacks a known antigen. No clone much larger than this one lies a single base away; base qualities are absent.

TCR CDR3 regions were amplified from genomic DNA by multiplex PCR using the deep immunoSEQ assay. Extracted genomic DNA from each cell subset was spread evenly across all wells of several immunoSEQ 96-well plates, with each plate serving as a replicate. Each replicate PCR for sorted subsets received roughly 0.2 ug genomic DNA, equal to 30,000 or so T cell genomes. Purified libraries were quantified with a Qubit 3.0 fluorometer, sized on a Bioanalyzer 2100, and re-quantified with the KAPA Library Quantification kit. Every immunoSEQ 96-well plate was sequenced on a dedicated single-read 150-cycle Illumina NextSeq 550 flow cell. On the study's bioinformatics: Because only junctional sequences without quality scores were contained in the immunoSEQ output, filtering matching that applied to full-length reads could not be performed. Sequences were annotated with PyIR, a Python wrapper for IgBLAST v1.9, using IMGT germline references to assign V/J genes and CDR3. Any read was removed if the V/J assignment was weak (E-value above 1e-6), the CDR3 was missing, or the read contained stop codons, out-of-frame junctions, or ambiguous translated residues. V3J clonotypes were defined by identical inferred V gene, J gene, and CDR3 amino acid sequence. The percentage overlap between two repertoires was calculated by dividing the number of shared unique clonotypes by the size of the smaller repertoire. RTK rarefaction, the Chao1 estimator, and Recon v2.1 estimates of unobserved clonotypes were used to assess repertoire richness. Generation probabilities for all TCRbeta clonotypes obtained by the gDNA method from a handful of donors were computed using OLGA. TCRdb obtained this table from immuneACCESS and retained in-frame rearrangements with V and J assigned. These tables miss some clones; where compared with another copy, unresolved V genes account for less than half of the shortfall, and the remainder is unexplained. Clonal size and the V and J genes are those of that table, whereas D and trimming came from the DNA. For this sample there are a few million clones; just over 90% appear just once. The ten largest clones capture over 0.12% of the sample.

The donors were healthy, HIV-negative adults who had no recently reported acute infections or vaccinations. Every donor was a Caucasian adult living in Nashville, Tennessee, USA. CD4+ T cells were enriched through magnetic negative selection, after which naive cells were positively selected on CD45RA and the remaining negative fraction served as the memory subset. After blood collection by leukapheresis, PBMCs were isolated using Ficoll-Histopaque density gradient centrifugation and then cryopreserved in the vapor phase of liquid nitrogen. Analytical flow cytometry was used to check the purity and quantity of each magnetically sorted T cell population. Genomic DNA was isolated from every sorted fraction and measured by UV absorbance on a Nanodrop 2000c. The material sequenced was naive CD4+ T cells sorted from blood. This specimen's cell subset or site label, per the study, means: CD45RA+ positively selected. The sequence was obtained from a man between 18 and 29 years old in good health.

The CDR3 amino acid sequence is: CARPTPKGAINQPQHF. Here is the DNA: TGTGCCAGGCCCACACCGAAGGGGGCCATCAATCAGCCCCAGCATTTT. The chain is made from TRBV9 and TRBJ1-5, and TRBD1 matches 7 of the central bases. Trimming accounts for 8 bases at V and 3 bases at J, while the number of junction bases matched to no gene is 14. The germline V gene supplies CDR1 SGDLS and CDR2 YYNGEE. There are 16 amino acids in the CDR3, from cysteine to phenylalanine inclusive. Solely the CDR3 DNA is kept, with 48 bases framed from the first base.